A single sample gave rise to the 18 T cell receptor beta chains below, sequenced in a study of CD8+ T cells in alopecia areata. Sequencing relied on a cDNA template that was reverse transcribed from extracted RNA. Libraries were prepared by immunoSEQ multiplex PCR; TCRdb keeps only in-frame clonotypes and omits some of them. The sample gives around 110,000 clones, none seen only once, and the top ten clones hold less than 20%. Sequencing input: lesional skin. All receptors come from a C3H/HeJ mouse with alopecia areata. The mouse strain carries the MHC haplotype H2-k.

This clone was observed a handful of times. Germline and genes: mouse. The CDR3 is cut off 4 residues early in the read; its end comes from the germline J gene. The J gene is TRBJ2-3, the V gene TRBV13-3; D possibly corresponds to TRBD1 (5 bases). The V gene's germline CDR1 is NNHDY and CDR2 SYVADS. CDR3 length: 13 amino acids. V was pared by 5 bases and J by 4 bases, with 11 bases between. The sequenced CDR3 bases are TGTGCCAGCAGAGCTGACAGTACAGAA. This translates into CASRADSTE. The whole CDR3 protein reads CASRADSTETLYF.

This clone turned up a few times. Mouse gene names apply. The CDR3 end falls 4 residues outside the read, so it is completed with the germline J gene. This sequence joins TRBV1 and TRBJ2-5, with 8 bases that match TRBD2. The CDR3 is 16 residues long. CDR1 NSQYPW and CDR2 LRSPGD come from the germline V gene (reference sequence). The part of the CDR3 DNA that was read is TGCACCTGCAGTGCAAAACTGGGGGAGGGTGCAGAC. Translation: CTCSAKLGEGAD. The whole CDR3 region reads CTCSAKLGEGADTQYF.

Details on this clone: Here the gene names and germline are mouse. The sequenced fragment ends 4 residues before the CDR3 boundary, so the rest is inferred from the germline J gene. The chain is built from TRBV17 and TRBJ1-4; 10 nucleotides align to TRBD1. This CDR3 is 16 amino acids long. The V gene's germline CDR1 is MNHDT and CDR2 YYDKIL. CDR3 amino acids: CASSSGGQGPGERLFF. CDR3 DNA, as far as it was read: TGTGCTAGCAGTAGTGGGGGACAGGGGCCGGGCGAA.

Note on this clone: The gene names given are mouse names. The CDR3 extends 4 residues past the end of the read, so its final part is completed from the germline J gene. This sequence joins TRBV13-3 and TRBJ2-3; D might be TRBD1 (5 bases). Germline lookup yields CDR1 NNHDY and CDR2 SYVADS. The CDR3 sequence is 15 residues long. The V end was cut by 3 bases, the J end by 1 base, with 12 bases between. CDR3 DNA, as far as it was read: TGTGCCAGCAGTGGCGCCCAGGGCCGTGCAGAA. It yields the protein CASSGAQGRAE. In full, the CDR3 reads CASSGAQGRAETLYF.

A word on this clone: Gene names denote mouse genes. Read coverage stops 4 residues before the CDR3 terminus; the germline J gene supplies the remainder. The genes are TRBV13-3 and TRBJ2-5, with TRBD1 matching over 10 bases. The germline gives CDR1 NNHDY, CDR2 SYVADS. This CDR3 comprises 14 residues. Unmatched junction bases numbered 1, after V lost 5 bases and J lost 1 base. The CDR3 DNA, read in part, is TGTGCCAGCAGGACAGGGGGCGACCAAGAC. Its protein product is CASRTGGDQD. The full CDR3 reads CASRTGGDQDTQYF.

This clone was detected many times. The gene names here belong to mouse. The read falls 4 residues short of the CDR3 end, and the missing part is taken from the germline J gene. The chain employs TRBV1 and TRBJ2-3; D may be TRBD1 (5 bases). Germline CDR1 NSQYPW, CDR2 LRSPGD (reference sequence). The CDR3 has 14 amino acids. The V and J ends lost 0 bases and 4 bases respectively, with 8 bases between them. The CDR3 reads CTCSADRTTETLYF. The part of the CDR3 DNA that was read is TGCACCTGCAGTGCAGATCGGACAACAGAA.

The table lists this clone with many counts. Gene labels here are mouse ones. CDR3: CASNDWGAYEQYF. Incomplete CDR3 DNA: TGTGCCAGCAACGACTGGGGGGCGTAT. This chain joins TRBV13-3 and TRBJ2-7; 10 bases fit TRBD2. The observed sequence ends 4 residues before the CDR3 terminus, with the missing tail filled in from the germline J gene. The CDR3 sequence is 13 residues long. CDR1 NNHDY and CDR2 SYVADS come from the germline V gene.

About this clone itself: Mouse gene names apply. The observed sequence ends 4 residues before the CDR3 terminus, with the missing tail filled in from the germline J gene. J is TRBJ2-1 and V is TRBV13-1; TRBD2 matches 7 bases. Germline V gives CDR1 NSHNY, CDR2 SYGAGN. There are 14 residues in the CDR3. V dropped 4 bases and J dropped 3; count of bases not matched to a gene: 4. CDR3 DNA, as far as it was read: TGTGCCAGCAGTCACCGACTGGGCTATGCT. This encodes CASSHRLGYA. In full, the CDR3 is CASSHRLGYAEQFF.

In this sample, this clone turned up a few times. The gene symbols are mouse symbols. CDR3: CASRRTGGTNTEVFF. The covered CDR3 bases are TGTGCCAGCAGACGGACAGGGGGGACAAACACA. V and J are TRBV13-3 and TRBJ1-1, with TRBD1 matching 10 bases. The sequenced fragment ends 4 residues before the CDR3 boundary, so the rest is inferred from the germline J gene. This CDR3 is 15 amino acids long. Germline values: CDR1 NNHDY, CDR2 SYVADS. Germline trimming cut 5 bases from V and 0 bases from J; bases unmatched to any gene: 4.

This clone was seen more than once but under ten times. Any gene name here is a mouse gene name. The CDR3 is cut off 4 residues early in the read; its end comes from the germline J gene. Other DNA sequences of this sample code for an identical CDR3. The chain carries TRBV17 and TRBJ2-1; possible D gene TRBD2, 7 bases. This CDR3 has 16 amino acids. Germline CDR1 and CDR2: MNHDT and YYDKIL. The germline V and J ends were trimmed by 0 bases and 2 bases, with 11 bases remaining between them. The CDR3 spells CASSRDRGGDYAEQFF. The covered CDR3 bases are TGTGCTAGCAGTAGAGATAGGGGGGGTGACTATGCT.

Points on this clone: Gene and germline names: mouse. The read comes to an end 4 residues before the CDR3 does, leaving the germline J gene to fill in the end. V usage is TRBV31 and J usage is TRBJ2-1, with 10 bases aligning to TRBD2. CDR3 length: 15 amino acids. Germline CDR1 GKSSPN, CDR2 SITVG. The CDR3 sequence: CAWSPWGGAGAEQFF. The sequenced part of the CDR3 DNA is TGTGCCTGGAGTCCCTGGGGGGGCGCGGGGGCT.

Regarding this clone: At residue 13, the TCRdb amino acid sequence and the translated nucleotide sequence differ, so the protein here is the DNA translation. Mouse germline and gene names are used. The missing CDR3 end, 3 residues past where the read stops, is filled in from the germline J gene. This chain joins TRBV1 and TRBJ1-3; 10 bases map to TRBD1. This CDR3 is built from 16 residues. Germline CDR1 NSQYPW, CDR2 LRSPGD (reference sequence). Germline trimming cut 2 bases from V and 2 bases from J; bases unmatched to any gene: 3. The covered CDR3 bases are TGCACCTGCAGTGCACGACAGGGGGCGGCTGGAAATACG. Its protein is CTCSARQGAAGNT. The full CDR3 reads CTCSARQGAAGNTLYF.

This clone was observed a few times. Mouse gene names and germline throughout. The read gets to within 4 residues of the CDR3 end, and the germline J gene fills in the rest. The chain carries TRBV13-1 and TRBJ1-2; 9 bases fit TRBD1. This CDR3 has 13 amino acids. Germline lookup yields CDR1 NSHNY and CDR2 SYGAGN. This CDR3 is CASSDDRGLDYTF. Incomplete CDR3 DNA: TGTGCCAGCAGTGATGACAGGGGGCTC.

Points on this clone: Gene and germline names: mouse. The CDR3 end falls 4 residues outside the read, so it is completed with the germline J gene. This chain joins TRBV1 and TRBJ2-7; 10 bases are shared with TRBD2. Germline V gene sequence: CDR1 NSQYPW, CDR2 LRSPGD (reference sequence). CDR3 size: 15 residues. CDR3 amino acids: CTCSAGTGGTYEQYF. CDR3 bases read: TGCACCTGCAGTGCAGGGACTGGGGGTACTTAT.

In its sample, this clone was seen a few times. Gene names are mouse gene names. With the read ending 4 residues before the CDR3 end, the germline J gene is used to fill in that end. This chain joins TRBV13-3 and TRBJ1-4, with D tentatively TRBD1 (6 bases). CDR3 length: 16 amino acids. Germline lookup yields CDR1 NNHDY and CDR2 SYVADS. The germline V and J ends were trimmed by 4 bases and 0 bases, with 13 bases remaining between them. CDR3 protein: CASSNRVLISNERLFF. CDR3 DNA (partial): TGTGCCAGCAGTAACAGGGTGCTCATTTCCAACGAA.

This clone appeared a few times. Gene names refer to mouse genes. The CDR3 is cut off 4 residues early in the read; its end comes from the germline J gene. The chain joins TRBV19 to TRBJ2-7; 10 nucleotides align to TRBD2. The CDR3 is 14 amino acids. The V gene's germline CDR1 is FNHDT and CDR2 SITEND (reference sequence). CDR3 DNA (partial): TGTGCCAGCAGTGCGGGCTGGGGGGGCAAT. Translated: CASSAGWGGN. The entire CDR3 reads CASSAGWGGNEQYF.

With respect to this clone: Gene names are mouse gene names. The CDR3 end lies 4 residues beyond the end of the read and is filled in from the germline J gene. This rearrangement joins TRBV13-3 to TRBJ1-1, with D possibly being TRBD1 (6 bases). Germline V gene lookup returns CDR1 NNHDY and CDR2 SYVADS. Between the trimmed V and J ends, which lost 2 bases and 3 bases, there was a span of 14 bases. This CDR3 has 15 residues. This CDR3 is CASSEGRGGYTEVFF. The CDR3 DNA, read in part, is TGTGCCAGCAGTGAAGGCAGGGGAGGGTACACA.

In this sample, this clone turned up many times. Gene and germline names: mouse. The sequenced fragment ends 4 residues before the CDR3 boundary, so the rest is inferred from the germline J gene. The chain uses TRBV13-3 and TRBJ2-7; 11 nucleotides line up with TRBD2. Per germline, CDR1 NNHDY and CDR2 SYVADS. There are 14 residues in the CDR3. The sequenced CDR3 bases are TGTGCCAGCAGGCACTGGGGGGGCCAGGAT. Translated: CASRHWGGQD. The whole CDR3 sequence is CASRHWGGQDEQYF.